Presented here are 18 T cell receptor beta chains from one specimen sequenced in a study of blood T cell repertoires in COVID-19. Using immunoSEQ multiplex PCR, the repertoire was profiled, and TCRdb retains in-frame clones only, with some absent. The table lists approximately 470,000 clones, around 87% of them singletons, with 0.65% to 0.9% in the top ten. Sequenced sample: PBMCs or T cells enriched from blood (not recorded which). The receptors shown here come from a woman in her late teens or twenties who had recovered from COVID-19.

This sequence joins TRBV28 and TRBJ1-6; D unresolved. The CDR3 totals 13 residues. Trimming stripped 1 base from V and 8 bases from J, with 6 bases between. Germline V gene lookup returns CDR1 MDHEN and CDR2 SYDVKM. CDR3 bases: TGTGCCAGCAGTTTATACCGGGATTCACCCCTCCACTTT. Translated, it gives CASSLYRDSPLHF.

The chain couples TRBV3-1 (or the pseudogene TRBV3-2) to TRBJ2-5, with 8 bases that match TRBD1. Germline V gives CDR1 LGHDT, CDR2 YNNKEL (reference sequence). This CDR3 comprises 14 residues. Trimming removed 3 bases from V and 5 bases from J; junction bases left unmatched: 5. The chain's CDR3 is CASSHGTGGETQYF. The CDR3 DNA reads TGTGCCAGCAGCCACGGAACAGGGGGGGAGACCCAGTACTTC.

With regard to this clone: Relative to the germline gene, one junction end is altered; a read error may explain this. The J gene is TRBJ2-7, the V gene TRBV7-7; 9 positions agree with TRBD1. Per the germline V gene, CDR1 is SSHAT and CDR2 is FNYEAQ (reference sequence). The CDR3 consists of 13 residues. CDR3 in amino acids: CASSPGQGYEQYF. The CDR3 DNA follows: TGTGCTAGCAGCCCGGGACAGGGCTACGAGCAGTACTTC.

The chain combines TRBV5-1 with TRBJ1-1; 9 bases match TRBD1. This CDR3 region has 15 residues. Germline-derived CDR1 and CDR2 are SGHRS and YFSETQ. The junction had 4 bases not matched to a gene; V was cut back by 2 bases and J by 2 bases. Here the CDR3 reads CASSFLTGGNTEAFF. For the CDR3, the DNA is TGCGCCAGCAGCTTTCTCACAGGGGGCAACACTGAAGCTTTCTTT.

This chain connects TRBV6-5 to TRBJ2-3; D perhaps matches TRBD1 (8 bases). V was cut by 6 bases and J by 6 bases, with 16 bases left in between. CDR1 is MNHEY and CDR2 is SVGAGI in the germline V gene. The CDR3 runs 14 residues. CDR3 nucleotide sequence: TGTGCCAGCAGCCTCGACAGGGGAGGGGATACGCAGTATTTT. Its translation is CASSLDRGGDTQYF.

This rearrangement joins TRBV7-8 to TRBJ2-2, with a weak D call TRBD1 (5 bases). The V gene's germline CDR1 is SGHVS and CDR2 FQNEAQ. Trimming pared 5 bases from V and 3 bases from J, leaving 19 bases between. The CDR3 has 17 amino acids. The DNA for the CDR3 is TGTGCCAGCAGCCCGCGCCGCAGGGCGGCTCACACCGGGGAGCTGTTTTTT. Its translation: CASSPRRRAAHTGELFF. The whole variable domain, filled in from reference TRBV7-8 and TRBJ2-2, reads GAGVSQSPRYKVAKRGQDVALRCDPISGHVSLFWYQQALGQGPEFLTYFQNEAQLDKSGLPSDRFFAERPEGSVSTLKIQRTQQEDSAVYLCASSPRRRAAHTGELFFGEGSRLTVL.

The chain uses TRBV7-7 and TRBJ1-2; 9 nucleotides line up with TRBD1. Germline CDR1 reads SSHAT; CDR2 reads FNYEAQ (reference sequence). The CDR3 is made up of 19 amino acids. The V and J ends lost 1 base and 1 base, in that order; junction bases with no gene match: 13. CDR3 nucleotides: TGTGCCAGCAGCTTAGACGGGACAGGGCGCTACCCCCTTAACTATGGCTACACCTTC. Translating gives CASSLDGTGRYPLNYGYTF.

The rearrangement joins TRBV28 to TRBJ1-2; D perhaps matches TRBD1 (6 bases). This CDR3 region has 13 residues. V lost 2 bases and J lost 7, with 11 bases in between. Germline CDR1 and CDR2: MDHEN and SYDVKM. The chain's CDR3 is CASSLVGALGYTF. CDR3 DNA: TGTGCCAGCAGTTTAGTGGGGGCGCTTGGCTACACCTTC.

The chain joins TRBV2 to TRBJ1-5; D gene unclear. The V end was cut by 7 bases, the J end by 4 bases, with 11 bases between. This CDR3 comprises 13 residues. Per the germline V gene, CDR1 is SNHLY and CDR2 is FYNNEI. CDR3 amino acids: CASTESENQPQHF. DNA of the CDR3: TGTGCCAGCACCGAATCGGAGAATCAGCCCCAGCATTTT. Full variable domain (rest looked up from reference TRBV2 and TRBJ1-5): EPEVTQTPSHQVTQMGQEVILRCVPISNHLYFYWYRQILGQKVEFLVSFYNNEISEKSEIFDDQFSVERPDGSNFTLKIRSTKLEDSAMYFCASTESENQPQHFGDGTRLSIL.

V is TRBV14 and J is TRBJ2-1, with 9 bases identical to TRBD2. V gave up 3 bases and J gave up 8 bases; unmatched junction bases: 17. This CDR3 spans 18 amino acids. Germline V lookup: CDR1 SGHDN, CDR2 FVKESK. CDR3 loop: CASSHLLAGLSGRDEQFF. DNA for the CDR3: TGTGCCAGCAGCCATCTACTAGCGGGTCTGTCTGGGCGGGATGAGCAGTTCTTC.

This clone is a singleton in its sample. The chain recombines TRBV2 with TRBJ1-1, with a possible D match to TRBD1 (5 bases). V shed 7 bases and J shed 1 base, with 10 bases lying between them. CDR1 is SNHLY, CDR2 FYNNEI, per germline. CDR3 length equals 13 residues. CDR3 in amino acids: CASTDSQNTEAFF. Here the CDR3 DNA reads TGTGCCAGCACCGACAGTCAGAACACTGAAGCTTTCTTT.

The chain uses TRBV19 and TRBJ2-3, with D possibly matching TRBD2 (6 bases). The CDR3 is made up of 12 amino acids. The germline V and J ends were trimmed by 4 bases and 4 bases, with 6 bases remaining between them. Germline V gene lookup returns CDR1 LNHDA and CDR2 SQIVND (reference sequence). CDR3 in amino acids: CASSRLADTQYF. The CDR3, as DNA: TGTGCCAGTAGTAGACTAGCAGATACGCAGTATTTT.

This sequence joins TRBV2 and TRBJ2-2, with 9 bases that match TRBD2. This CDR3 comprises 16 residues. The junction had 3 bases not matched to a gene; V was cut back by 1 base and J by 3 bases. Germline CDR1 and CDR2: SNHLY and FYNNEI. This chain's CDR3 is CASSEEGLADTGELFF. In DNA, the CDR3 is TGTGCCAGCAGTGAAGAGGGACTAGCAGACACCGGGGAGCTGTTTTTT.

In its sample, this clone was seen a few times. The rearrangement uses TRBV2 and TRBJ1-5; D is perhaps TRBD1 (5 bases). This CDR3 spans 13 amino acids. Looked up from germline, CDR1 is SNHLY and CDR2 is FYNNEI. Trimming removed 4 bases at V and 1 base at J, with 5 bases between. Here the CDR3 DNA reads TGTGCCAGCAGTGCAGGGAGCAATCAGCCCCAGCATTTT. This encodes CASSAGSNQPQHF.

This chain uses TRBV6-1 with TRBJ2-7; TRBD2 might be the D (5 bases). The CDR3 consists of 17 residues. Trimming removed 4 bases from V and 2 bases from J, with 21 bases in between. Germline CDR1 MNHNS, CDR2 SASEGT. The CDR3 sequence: CASSAIPDARDPYEQYF. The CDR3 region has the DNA TGTGCCAGCAGTGCGATTCCTGACGCCCGGGATCCCTACGAGCAGTACTTC.

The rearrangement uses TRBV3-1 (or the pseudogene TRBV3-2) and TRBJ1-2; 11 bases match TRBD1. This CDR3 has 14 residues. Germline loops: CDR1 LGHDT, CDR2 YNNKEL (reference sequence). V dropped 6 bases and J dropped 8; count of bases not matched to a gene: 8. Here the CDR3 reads CASRRLGTGGGYTF. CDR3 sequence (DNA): TGTGCCAGCAGACGCTTAGGGACAGGGGGAGGCTACACCTTC.

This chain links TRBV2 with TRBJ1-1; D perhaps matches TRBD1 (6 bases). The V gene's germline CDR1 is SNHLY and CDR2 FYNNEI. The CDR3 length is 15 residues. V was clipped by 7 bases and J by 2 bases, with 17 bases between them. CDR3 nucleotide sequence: TGTGCCAGCACCGTACAGGGCCTCACAAACACTGAAGCTTTCTTT. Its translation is CASTVQGLTNTEAFF.

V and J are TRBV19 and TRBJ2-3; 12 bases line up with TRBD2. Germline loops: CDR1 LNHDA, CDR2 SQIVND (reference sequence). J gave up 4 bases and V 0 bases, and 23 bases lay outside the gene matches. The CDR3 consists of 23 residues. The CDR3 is CASSIDNPGSQGRLAGVSDTQYF. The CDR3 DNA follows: TGTGCCAGTAGTATAGATAACCCCGGGTCCCAGGGAAGACTAGCGGGGGTATCAGATACGCAGTATTTT.